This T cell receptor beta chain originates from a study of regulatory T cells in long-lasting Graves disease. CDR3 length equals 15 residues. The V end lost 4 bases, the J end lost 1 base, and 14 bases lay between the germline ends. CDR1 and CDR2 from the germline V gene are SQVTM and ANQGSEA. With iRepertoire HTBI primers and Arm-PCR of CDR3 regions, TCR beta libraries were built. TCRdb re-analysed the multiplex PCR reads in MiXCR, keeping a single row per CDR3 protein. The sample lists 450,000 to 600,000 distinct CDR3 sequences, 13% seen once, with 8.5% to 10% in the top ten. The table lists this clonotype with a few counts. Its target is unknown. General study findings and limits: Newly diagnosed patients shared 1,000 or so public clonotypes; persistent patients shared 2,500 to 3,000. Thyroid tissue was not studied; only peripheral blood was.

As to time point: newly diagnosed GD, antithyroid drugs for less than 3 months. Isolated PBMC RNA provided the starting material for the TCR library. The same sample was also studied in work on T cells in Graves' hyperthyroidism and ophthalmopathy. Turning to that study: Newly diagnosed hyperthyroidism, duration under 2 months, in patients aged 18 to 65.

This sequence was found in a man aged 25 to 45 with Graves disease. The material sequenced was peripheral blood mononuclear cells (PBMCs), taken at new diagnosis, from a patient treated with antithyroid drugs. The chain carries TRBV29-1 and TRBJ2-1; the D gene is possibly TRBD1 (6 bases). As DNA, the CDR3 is TGCAGCGTTGTAGGGGGATGGGGATCCTACAATGAGCAGTTCTTC. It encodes CSVVGGWGSYNEQFF.